The present entry profiles one T cell receptor (beta chain) with its context. The antigen is unknown. This sample was included in a study of Graves' ophthalmopathy and Graves' hyperthyroidism. Background on the study: Peripheral blood sampling preceded any treatment and occurred at initial diagnosis.

The TCR beta CDR3 regions underwent amplification from RNA transcripts. A first-round RT-PCR used HTBI primers, followed by a second-round multiplex PCR. Via MiXCR, TCRdb re-called the multiplex PCR reads, giving one row per CDR3 protein. The sample lists over 650,000 distinct CDR3 sequences, approximately 39% occurring once. Diagnosis used clinical symptoms, serum thyroxine, TRAb, thyroid ultrasound and orbital computed tomography. The PBMCs had their origin in more than 9.5 ml of fresh peripheral blood. Overall study findings and caveats: A model of 13 signatures distinguished ophthalmopathy from stable hyperthyroidism at approximately 90% sensitivity and approximately 77% specificity.

Germline lookup yields CDR1 LNHNV and CDR2 YYDKDF (reference sequence). The CDR3 totals 14 residues. Losses at the gene ends were 2 bases for V and 5 bases for J; bases not matched to a gene: 4. The receptor comes from an adult man with Graves' ophthalmopathy. The chain uses TRBV15 and TRBJ2-5, with TRBD1 matching 8 bases. Sequencing was carried out using peripheral blood. The CDR3 is CATSRTTGVETQYF. Written as DNA, the CDR3 is TGTGCCACCAGCAGAACGACAGGGGTGGAGACCCAGTACTTC.